These 26 T cell receptor beta chains were all obtained from the same sample, sequenced in a study of early T cells in non-severe SARS-CoV-2 infection. TCRdb independently ran MiXCR on the 5' RACE reads; one entry per CDR3 protein. This sample has 85,000 to 95,000 distinct CDR3 sequences, with roughly 14% found just once. Sequencing was carried out using whole blood. The receptors stem from an adult who was a healthcare worker with PCR-confirmed SARS-CoV-2 infection or an uninfected control (not recorded which).

The genes are TRBV4-1 and TRBJ2-1, with 15 bases fitting TRBD2. V gave up 2 bases and J gave up 0 bases; unmatched junction bases: 8. Per germline, CDR1 MGHRA and CDR2 YSYEKL. The CDR3 is 20 amino acids. This CDR3 is CASSQTGLAGGSSSYNEQFF. CDR3 bases: TGCGCCAGCAGCCAAACGGGACTAGCGGGGGGCTCCAGCTCCTACAATGAGCAGTTCTTC.

This clonotype was seen a few times. The V and J genes are TRBV7-9 and TRBJ2-5, with D perhaps TRBD2 (6 bases). V was cut by 4 bases and J by 1 base, with 13 bases left in between. Germline CDR1 is SEHNR and CDR2 is FQNEAQ (reference sequence). The CDR3 has 15 amino acids. The CDR3 reads CASSYGGNSQETQYF. The CDR3 coding sequence is TGTGCCAGCAGCTACGGCGGGAACAGCCAAGAGACCCAGTACTTC.

This sequence joins TRBV25-1 and TRBJ1-5; tentatively, D is TRBD1 (5 bases). The germline V and J ends were trimmed by 6 bases and 11 bases, with 14 bases remaining between them. The CDR3 totals 12 residues. Germline loops: CDR1 MGHDK, CDR2 SYGVNS. The CDR3 coding sequence is TGTGCCAGCAGCGCCAGGGAAGGAGCCCAGCATTTT. It codes for CASSAREGAQHF.

There are a few counts of this clonotype. CDR3 sequence: CASIGPEGDTQYF. The CDR3 coding sequence is TGTGCCAGCATTGGGCCGGAGGGGGATACGCAGTATTTT. V gene TRBV2 combines with J gene TRBJ2-3; perhaps TRBD2 as D (6 bases). CDR3 size: 13 residues. V was pared by 7 bases and J by 6 bases, with 14 bases between. The germline V gene has CDR1 SNHLY and CDR2 FYNNEI.

This clonotype was counted many times. This chain uses TRBV6-6 with TRBJ1-5; weak D call: TRBD1 (5 bases). Germline V CDR1 and CDR2: MNHNY, SVGAGI (reference sequence). The CDR3 has 15 residues. With 4 bases removed from V and 7 bases from J, the gap between germline ends came to 17 bases. The CDR3 loop is CASSSYKGSGQPQHF. Here the CDR3 DNA reads TGTGCCAGCAGTTCGTATAAGGGGAGCGGCCAGCCCCAGCATTTT.

The genes are TRBV5-4 and TRBJ1-2, with D uncertain. Germline V gene sequence: CDR1 SGHNT, CDR2 YYREEE (reference sequence). The CDR3 loop spans 15 amino acids. V was pared by 3 bases and J by 4 bases, with 16 bases between. CDR3 sequence: CASSSVGVLSYGYTF. The CDR3 coding sequence is TGTGCCAGCAGCTCGGTTGGGGTATTGAGCTATGGCTACACCTTC. Full variable domain (remainder filled in from reference TRBV5-4 and TRBJ1-2): ETGVTQSPTHLIKTRGQQVTLRCSSQSGHNTVSWYQQALGQGPQFIFQYYREEENGRGNFPPRFSGLQFPNYSSELNVNALELDDSALYLCASSSVGVLSYGYTFGSGTRLTVV.

This clonotype was counted a few times. The chain links TRBV7-9 to TRBJ2-1; D is ambiguous. V lost 6 bases to trimming and J lost 6 bases, with 6 bases between them. The CDR3 is made up of 11 amino acids. Germline V gene lookup returns CDR1 SEHNR and CDR2 FQNEAQ (reference sequence). In nucleotides, the CDR3 is TGTGCCAGCAGTTGGATCAATGAGCAGTTCTTC. Protein product: CASSWINEQFF.

This clonotype was seen repeatedly, ten times or more. The rearrangement links TRBV6-5 to TRBJ1-2, with TRBD1 matching over 11 bases. CDR1 is MNHEY and CDR2 is SVGAGI in the germline V gene. This CDR3 has 17 amino acids. V lost 5 bases to trimming and J lost 3 bases; unmatched junction nucleotides: 11. The CDR3 sequence: CASSTDTGQGDHYGYTF. DNA for the CDR3: TGTGCCAGCAGTACCGATACGGGACAGGGGGACCACTATGGCTACACCTTC.

Only a few counts were recorded for this clonotype. In DNA form, the CDR3 reads TGCAGTGCTAGCGGGGGGGCCTTCACAGCTGAGCAGTTCTTC. This encodes CSASGGAFTAEQFF. J is TRBJ2-1 and V is TRBV20-1, with 8 bases matching TRBD2. Germline-derived CDR1 and CDR2 are DFQATT and SNEGSKA (reference sequence). The trim removed 3 bases at V and 9 bases at J, leaving 10 bases unmatched. The CDR3 has 14 amino acids.

The chain joins TRBV12-3 or TRBV12-4 to TRBJ2-2; no clear D. The V end lost 6 bases, the J end lost 0 bases, and 11 bases lay between the germline ends. The CDR3 spans 15 residues. The CDR3 DNA is TGTGCCAGCAGATCAGAGGCTACGAACACCGGGGAGCTGTTTTTT. Residues: CASRSEATNTGELFF.

This clonotype came up a few times. This chain joins TRBV29-1 and TRBJ2-3; D perhaps matches TRBD1 (5 bases). Trimming shortened V by 3 bases and J by 4 bases, and 17 bases separated the two germline ends. The CDR3 runs 15 residues. Germline assignment: CDR1 SQVTM and CDR2 ANQGSEA. CDR3 DNA sequence: TGCAGCGTTGAGACCCAGGGCGTAGCAGCAGATACGCAGTATTTT. It specifies CSVETQGVAADTQYF.

In this sample, this clonotype turned up a few times. The V call is TRBV4-1, the J call TRBJ2-1; D is uncertain. V lost 4 bases and J lost 7, with 26 bases in between. The CDR3 is 18 amino acids. Germline CDR1 reads MGHRA; CDR2 reads YSYEKL. CDR3 loop: CASSPPPAVGFLMNEQFF. The CDR3, as DNA: TGCGCCAGCAGCCCACCCCCGGCAGTCGGGTTTTTGATGAATGAGCAGTTCTTC.

The sample holds many counts of this clonotype. This chain joins TRBV29-1 and TRBJ2-7, with TRBD1 identical over 8 bases. The CDR3 extends over 11 amino acids. The junction had 6 bases not matched to a gene; V was cut back by 8 bases and J by 6 bases. CDR1 is SQVTM and CDR2 is ANQGSEA in the germline V gene. CDR3 nucleotide sequence: TGCAGCACCCGGACAGGGTCCGAGCAGTACGTC. Protein: CSTRTGSEQYV.

This clonotype was observed a handful of times. The V gene is TRBV6-6, the J gene TRBJ1-2, with 8 positions matching TRBD1. J lost 4 bases, V lost 6 bases, and 10 bases had no gene match. The CDR3 extends over 15 amino acids. CDR1 is MNHNY, CDR2 SVGAGI, per germline (reference sequence). This CDR3 reads CASSPAGGAGYGYTF. CDR3 DNA: TGTGCCAGCAGCCCGGCAGGGGGCGCTGGCTATGGCTACACCTTC.

This clonotype was observed a handful of times. The chain has TRBV9 and TRBJ2-3; no firm D call. Between the trimmed V and J ends, which lost 3 bases and 6 bases, there was a span of 17 bases. CDR1 is SGDLS and CDR2 is YYNGEE in the germline V gene. This CDR3 comprises 15 residues. CDR3 nucleotides: TGTGCCAGCAGCGCCGACCTTGGAGCGAGCGATACGCAGTATTTT. Translation: CASSADLGASDTQYF.

This clonotype was seen ten or more times. The V call is TRBV7-2, the J call TRBJ1-1; tentatively, D is TRBD1 (5 bases). The V end was cut by 5 bases, the J end by 0 bases, with 10 bases between. The germline CDR1 and CDR2 sequences are SGHTA and FQGNSA. The CDR3 spans 14 residues. The CDR3 here is CASSRKTVNTEAFF. The DNA of the CDR3 is TGTGCCAGCAGCCGAAAGACAGTGAACACTGAAGCTTTCTTT.

This clonotype showed up just a few times. The chain combines TRBV3-1 with TRBJ2-6; D call uncertain. V shed 4 bases and J shed 2 bases, with 21 bases lying between them. Per germline, CDR1 LGHDT and CDR2 YNNKEL (reference sequence). This CDR3 contains 19 residues. CDR3 coding DNA: TGTGCCAGCAGCCTCGGGTTAGGCAGACGCTCGACTGGGGCCAACGTCCTGACTTTC. Translating gives CASSLGLGRRSTGANVLTF.

In its sample, this clonotype was seen a few times. CDR3 DNA: TGTGCCAGCAGCGTTCAGCGGACAGGGCTTCAAGAGACCCAGTACTTC. This codes for CASSVQRTGLQETQYF. The chain combines TRBV7-6 with TRBJ2-5; 8 bases are a match to TRBD1. CDR1 and CDR2 from the germline V gene are SGHVS and FNYEAQ. Trimming removed 5 bases from V and 2 bases from J; junction bases left unmatched: 10. The CDR3 sequence is 16 residues long.

The chain combines TRBV5-6 with TRBJ2-7; the D is unclear. CDR3 length equals 14 residues. Germline V gene sequence: CDR1 SGHDT, CDR2 YYEEEE. The germline V and J ends were trimmed by 4 bases and 1 base, with 12 bases remaining between them. CDR3 in amino acids: CASSLRPRSYEQYV. The DNA of the CDR3 is TGTGCCAGCAGCCTCAGACCCAGGTCCTACGAGCAGTACGTC.

This clonotype showed up just a few times. The chain joins TRBV12-3 or TRBV12-4 to TRBJ2-1, with 9 bases aligning to TRBD2. With 3 bases clipped from V and 6 bases from J, the junction kept 6 bases outside the gene matches. The CDR3 length is 15 residues. This CDR3 reads CASSFAGGRLNEQFF. For the CDR3, the DNA is TGTGCCAGCAGTTTCGCGGGGGGGCGTCTCAATGAGCAGTTCTTC.

Ten or more counts support this clonotype. The CDR3, as DNA: TGTGCCAGCAGTCCCCCCGGGGAGCTGTTTTTT. Amino acids: CASSPPGELFF. The chain couples TRBV12-3 or TRBV12-4 to TRBJ2-2; D is ambiguous. V was trimmed by 5 bases and J by 6 bases, leaving 4 bases between them. The CDR3 sequence is 11 residues long.

This chain connects TRBV12-3 or TRBV12-4 to TRBJ1-1; 9 bases are shared with TRBD1. Losses at the gene ends were 4 bases for V and 1 base for J; bases not matched to a gene: 7. The CDR3 loop spans 16 amino acids. This CDR3 is CASSSTGTGPNTEAFF. The CDR3 DNA reads as TGTGCCAGCAGTTCGACCGGGACAGGGCCGAACACTGAAGCTTTCTTT.

This clonotype was picked up many times. The rearrangement uses TRBV7-6 and TRBJ2-5; 9 bases are shared with TRBD2. The ends lost 1 base at V and 4 bases at J; junction bases unmatched: 7. This CDR3 is built from 16 residues. Germline lookup yields CDR1 SGHVS and CDR2 FNYEAQ. CDR3 protein: CASSLGASGVGETQYF. The CDR3 coding sequence is TGTGCCAGCAGCTTAGGGGCTAGCGGGGTCGGAGAGACCCAGTACTTC.

This clonotype was seen many times. V usage is TRBV7-8 and J usage is TRBJ1-6, with TRBD1 as a possible D gene (6 bases). This CDR3 has 18 residues. Trimming removed 4 bases from V and 5 bases from J, with 21 bases in between. Germline V gives CDR1 SGHVS, CDR2 FQNEAQ. The CDR3 nucleotides read TGTGCCAGCAGCTACAGGGCCTGGGCCGACCAAGATAATTCACCCCTCCACTTT. Translating gives CASSYRAWADQDNSPLHF.

This clonotype appeared a few times. The chain combines TRBV3-1 with TRBJ1-6; no clear D. This CDR3 comprises 15 residues. Germline-derived CDR1 and CDR2 are LGHDT and YNNKEL (reference sequence). V gave up 3 bases and J gave up 4 bases, with 10 bases separating them. CDR3 sequence (DNA): TGTGCCAGCAGCCACGGAGGGAAGTATAATTCACCCCTCCACTTT. Amino acids: CASSHGGKYNSPLHF.

This clonotype was seen more than once but under ten times. The chain couples TRBV7-9 to TRBJ1-4; no clear D. Germline CDR1 is SEHNR and CDR2 is FQNEAQ (reference sequence). Trimming shortened V by 4 bases and J by 11 bases, and 26 bases separated the two germline ends. The CDR3 totals 17 residues. The CDR3 region is CASSSRPRQQGINKLFF. As DNA, the CDR3 is TGTGCCAGCAGCTCCCGTCCCCGCCAACAAGGGATTAACAAACTGTTTTTT.